A selection of T cell receptor beta chains follows, all from one sample in a study of shared clonotypes between healthy human individuals. Generated by immunoSEQ multiplex PCR, the TCRdb table keeps only in-frame clones and is missing some. The sample lists 1.6 million or so clones, just under 99% occurring once. Sequencing was carried out using naive CD4+ T cells sorted from blood. The receptors here all came from a man aged 30 to 45 in good health. Both conserved end residues are part of each CDR3. A D gene is named only where the DNA matches it firmly. The listing skips clone size in some rows; elsewhere it reads once, few, many or a size class.

clone size	V gene	J gene	D gene	CDR3 protein	CDR3 DNA
-	TRBV19	TRBJ2-5	-	CASSIGGGMQETQYF	TGTGCCAGTAGTATAGGAGGGGGGATGCAAGAGACCCAGTACTTC
-	TRBV6-1	TRBJ2-1	-	CASSDLRWRNYNEQFF	TGTGCCAGCAGTGATCTCCGGTGGCGGAACTACAATGAGCAGTTCTTC
-	TRBV5-1	TRBJ2-5	-	CASSLAAQGPYQETQYF	TGCGCCAGCAGCTTGGCTGCCCAGGGACCCTATCAAGAGACCCAGTACTTC
-	TRBV10-3	TRBJ2-5	-	CAISEERETQYF	TGTGCCATCAGTGAAGAGCGGGAGACCCAGTACTTC
-	TRBV2	TRBJ2-1	TRBD2	CASMWAGGGSRNEQFF	TGTGCCAGCATGTGGGCGGGAGGAGGCTCGCGGAATGAGCAGTTCTTC
-	TRBV10-3	TRBJ2-5	-	CAISEGRGTAGLGTQYF	TGTGCCATCAGTGAGGGACGGGGAACAGCCGGTTTGGGGACCCAGTACTTC
-	TRBV6-5	TRBJ1-2	-	CASSVGDEGYTF	TGTGCCAGCAGTGTCGGGGATGAGGGCTACACCTTC
-	TRBV28	TRBJ1-1	TRBD1	CASSVKDRWNTEAFF	TGTGCCAGCAGTGTAAAGGACAGGTGGAACACTGAAGCTTTCTTT
-	TRBV28	TRBJ2-5	TRBD1	CASSLSRGETQYF	TGTGCCAGCAGTTTAAGCAGGGGGGAGACCCAGTACTTC
once	TRBV28	TRBJ2-1	-	CASGTGAHEQFF	TGTGCCAGTGGGACCGGGGCCCATGAGCAGTTCTTC
-	TRBV7-2	TRBJ1-5	TRBD1	CASSRDRPNQPQHF	TGTGCCAGCAGCCGGGACAGACCAAATCAGCCCCAGCATTTT
-	TRBV19	TRBJ2-7	TRBD2	CASSSRLAPSYEQYF	TGTGCCAGTAGTAGCCGACTAGCGCCTTCCTACGAGCAGTACTTC
-	TRBV4-2	TRBJ2-1	-	CASSQGTGSHEQFF	TGTGCCAGCAGCCAAGGTACAGGGTCGCATGAGCAGTTCTTC
-	TRBV14	TRBJ2-1	-	CASSQISSYNEQFF	TGTGCCAGCAGCCAAATAAGCTCCTACAATGAGCAGTTCTTC
-	TRBV29-1	TRBJ2-7	TRBD1	CSVEEKGARYEQYF	TGCAGCGTTGAAGAGAAGGGGGCTCGGTACGAGCAGTACTTC
-	TRBV29-1	TRBJ2-7	TRBD2	CSVLGLAGMLFEQYF	TGCAGCGTCCTGGGGCTAGCGGGAATGCTCTTCGAGCAGTACTTC
-	TRBV5-1	TRBJ1-4	TRBD1	CASSSTGLPRTNEKLFF	TGCGCCAGCAGCTCGACAGGGCTTCCCCGTACAAATGAAAAACTGTTTTTT
-	TRBV29-1	TRBJ2-5	-	CSVDRDAGYF	TGCAGCGTTGACAGGGACGCTGGATACTTC
-	TRBV7-2	TRBJ1-2	-	CASSLGGPPGGYTF	TGTGCCAGCAGCTTAGGGGGCCCGCCGGGCGGCTACACCTTC
-	TRBV6-5	TRBJ2-5	TRBD1	CASSFDRGLQETQYF	TGTGCCAGCAGTTTCGACAGGGGTCTACAAGAGACCCAGTACTTC
-	TRBV10-3	TRBJ2-1	-	CAITRDLNNEQFF	TGTGCCATCACCCGGGACTTAAACAATGAGCAGTTCTTC
-	TRBV9	TRBJ2-7	TRBD2	CASSVDPSGSYEQYF	TGTGCCAGCAGCGTAGATCCTAGCGGAAGCTACGAGCAGTACTTC
-	TRBV4-2	TRBJ2-5	-	CASSQDGQETQYF	TGTGCCAGCAGCCAAGACGGCCAAGAGACCCAGTACTTC
once	TRBV23-1	TRBJ2-7	-	CASRLDRDVSSYEQYF	TGCGCCAGCCGACTTGACCGGGACGTCAGCTCCTACGAGCAGTACTTC
-	TRBV29-1	TRBJ2-1	-	CSVAFPSNEQFF	TGCAGCGTTGCTTTCCCCAGCAATGAGCAGTTCTTC
-	TRBV5-1	TRBJ2-5	TRBD1	CASSLLGTGGETQYF	TGCGCCAGCAGCTTGTTAGGGACAGGGGGAGAGACCCAGTACTTC
-	TRBV29-1	TRBJ2-5	-	CSVESDKKETQYF	TGCAGCGTTGAATCGGACAAAAAAGAGACCCAGTACTTC
-	TRBV7-9	TRBJ2-7	-	CASTKKGGGNYEQYF	TGTGCCAGCACGAAAAAAGGAGGGGGCAACTACGAGCAGTACTTC
-	TRBV19	TRBJ1-1	-	CASSIDRQGNTEAFF	TGTGCCAGTAGTATAGATCGCCAGGGGAACACTGAAGCTTTCTTT
-	TRBV28	TRBJ2-5	TRBD1	CASSLPDRDQETQYF	TGTGCCAGCAGTTTGCCCGACAGGGACCAAGAGACCCAGTACTTC
once	TRBV7-9	TRBJ2-2	-	CASSFRAYTGELFF	TGTGCCAGCAGCTTCAGGGCTTACACCGGGGAGCTGTTTTTT
-	TRBV10-3	TRBJ1-3	TRBD1	CAISDPTGDGNTIYF	TGTGCCATCAGTGATCCGACAGGGGATGGAAACACCATATATTTT
-	TRBV28	TRBJ2-1	TRBD2	CASSLWREVSEQFF	TGTGCCAGCAGTTTATGGCGGGAGGTTTCGGAGCAGTTCTTC
-	TRBV29-1	TRBJ1-2	TRBD1	CSVVQGREANYGYTF	TGCAGCGTTGTACAGGGGAGAGAAGCTAACTATGGCTACACCTTC
-	TRBV5-1	TRBJ2-1	-	CASRPLSSYNEQFF	TGCGCCAGCCGTCCGCTGTCCTCCTACAATGAGCAGTTCTTC
-	TRBV14	TRBJ2-7	TRBD2	CASSLLGGSEQYF	TGTGCCAGCAGCCTACTCGGGGGGAGCGAGCAGTACTTC
-	TRBV18	TRBJ1-1	-	CASSPVTVQNTEAFF	TGTGCCAGCTCACCAGTAACAGTTCAGAACACTGAAGCTTTCTTT
-	TRBV30	TRBJ2-5	-	CAWSVGSGTQYF	TGTGCCTGGAGCGTGGGGAGTGGGACCCAGTACTTC
-	TRBV12-5	TRBJ2-2	-	CASGLGRGTDGTGELFF	TGTGCTAGTGGTTTGGGGAGGGGCACAGACGGGACCGGGGAGCTGTTTTTT
-	TRBV9	TRBJ1-1	-	CASSVGGLLNTEAFF	TGTGCCAGCAGCGTAGGAGGACTGTTGAACACTGAAGCTTTCTTT